This T cell receptor beta chain was retrieved from a study of shared clonotypes between healthy human individuals. The CDR3 sequence is 14 residues long. Germline CDR1 and CDR2: GTSNPN and SVGIG (reference sequence). CD45RO-negative cells were positively selected for CCR7, leaving out terminally differentiated effector memory CD45RA+ cells. Profiled with immunoSEQ multiplex PCR; TCRdb holds only in-frame clones, not every one. The table shows 500,000 to 700,000 clones, with about 95% occurring only once. V usage is TRBV30 and J usage is TRBJ2-5, with 11 bases identical to TRBD2. TRBJ2-7 matches the DNA end more closely, so the J call is doubtful. The clonotype was recovered from a woman in her 30s in good health. The material sequenced was naive CD8+ T cells sorted from blood. CDR3: CAATSGRATYEQYF. CDR3 coding DNA: TGTGCCGCAACTAGCGGGAGAGCTACCTACGAGCAGTACTTC.